Below, 28 T cell receptor beta chains from the same sample are listed, as sequenced in a study of blood T cell repertoires in COVID-19. Using immunoSEQ multiplex PCR, the repertoire was profiled, and TCRdb retains in-frame clones only, with some absent. In the table there are about 280,000 clones, 88% of which are singletons. Material: PBMCs or T cells enriched from blood (not recorded which). These receptors were taken from a woman between 25 and 40 years old who had recovered from COVID-19.

The chain is built from TRBV19 and TRBJ2-5, with no clear D. Deletions cut 8 bases from V and 4 bases from J, with 14 bases between. Germline values: CDR1 LNHDA, CDR2 SQIVND (reference sequence). The CDR3 contains 13 residues. CDR3 region: CASSRQRRETQYF. Here the CDR3 DNA reads TGTGCCAGTTCCCGACAAAGGCGAGAGACCCAGTACTTC. Filled out from reference TRBV19 and TRBJ2-5, the complete variable domain reads DGGITQSPKYLFRKEGQNVTLSCEQNLNHDAMYWYRQDPGQGLRLIYYSQIVNDFQKGDIAEGYSVSREKKESFPLTVTSAQKNPTAFYLCASSRQRRETQYFGPGTRLLVL.

The J gene is TRBJ2-3, the V gene TRBV29-1; no clear D. CDR3 length equals 15 residues. V was clipped by 5 bases and J by 2 bases, with 17 bases between them. Germline-derived CDR1 and CDR2 are SQVTM and ANQGSEA. The CDR3 protein is CSVKNDGEFTDTQYF. The CDR3 coding sequence is TGCAGCGTTAAAAACGACGGAGAATTCACAGATACGCAGTATTTT.

Here the CDR3 DNA reads TGTGCCAGCATTCGACTAGCGGGGCAAGAGACCCAGTACTTC. Its protein product is CASIRLAGQETQYF. The chain uses TRBV2 and TRBJ2-5; 11 nucleotides match TRBD2. Germline V gene data show CDR1 as SNHLY and CDR2 as FYNNEI. The ends lost 7 bases at V and 2 bases at J; junction bases unmatched: 3. CDR3 length equals 14 residues.

This sequence joins TRBV9 and TRBJ1-1; possibly TRBD1 for D (5 bases). CDR3 length: 14 amino acids. Looked up from germline, CDR1 is SGDLS and CDR2 is YYNGEE. Trimming removed 3 bases at V and 0 bases at J, with 9 bases between. CDR3 in amino acids: CASSEGLLNTEAFF. The CDR3 DNA sequence: TGTGCCAGCAGCGAGGGACTCTTGAACACTGAAGCTTTCTTT.

The V call is TRBV11-3, the J call TRBJ1-1; D is unresolved. The germline gives CDR1 SGHNT, CDR2 YENEEA. The CDR3 consists of 14 residues. Deletions cut 4 bases from V and 5 bases from J, with 14 bases between. CDR3 amino acids: CASSSAAGGTEAFF. CDR3 nucleotides: TGTGCCAGCAGCTCCGCGGCCGGCGGGACTGAAGCTTTCTTT.

The chain combines TRBV28 with TRBJ1-5; maybe TRBD1 (5 bases). The CDR3 is made up of 15 amino acids. Germline CDR1 is MDHEN and CDR2 is SYDVKM. V lost 3 bases, J lost 4 bases, and 13 bases lay in between. The CDR3 coding sequence is TGTGCCAGCAGTTTTGGTGTTAAGGGGAATCAGCCCCAGCATTTT. Protein product: CASSFGVKGNQPQHF.

The CDR3 sequence is CSVEVQVGNEQFF. CDR3 nucleotides: TGCAGCGTTGAGGTACAGGTTGGAAATGAGCAGTTCTTC. The gene calls are TRBV29-1 and TRBJ2-1; a possible D gene is TRBD1 (5 bases). There are 13 residues in the CDR3. With 3 bases removed from V and 7 bases from J, the gap between germline ends came to 13 bases. Germline lookup yields CDR1 SQVTM and CDR2 ANQGSEA.

V is TRBV9 and J is TRBJ2-3, with 7 bases fitting TRBD2. The V segment lost 0 bases and the J segment 2 bases; nucleotides outside the gene matches: 3. The CDR3 consists of 15 residues. CDR1 is SGDLS and CDR2 is YYNGEE in the germline V gene. The CDR3 loop is CASSVVGLNTDTQYF. The CDR3 DNA is TGTGCCAGCAGCGTAGTGGGACTAAACACAGATACGCAGTATTTT. Complete variable domain (other parts from reference TRBV9 and TRBJ2-3): DSGVTQTPKHLITATGQRVTLRCSPRSGDLSVYWYQQSLDQGLQFLIQYYNGEERAKGNILERFSAQQFPDLHSELNLSSLELGDSALYFCASSVVGLNTDTQYFGPGTRLTVL.

The chain is built from TRBV5-4 and TRBJ2-7; TRBD2 aligns across 14 bases. V trimming: 3 bases; J trimming: 7 bases; junction bases outside the gene matches: 9. The CDR3 is made up of 16 amino acids. From germline, CDR1 is SGHNT and CDR2 YYREEE (reference sequence). The CDR3 DNA reads TGTGCCAGCAGCTCGACTAGCGGGAGGGTGACTAGGGAGCAGTACTTC. Translated, it gives CASSSTSGRVTREQYF.

The rearrangement uses TRBV7-2 and TRBJ2-3; TRBD1 aligns across 7 bases. The CDR3 runs 12 residues. J was trimmed by 9 bases and V by 2 bases; bases with no gene match: 2. The V gene's germline CDR1 is SGHTA and CDR2 FQGNSA. This CDR3 is CASSLRTGTQYF. CDR3 coding DNA: TGTGCCAGCAGCTTACGGACAGGCACGCAGTATTTT.

V gene TRBV11-3 combines with J gene TRBJ2-1, with D maybe TRBD1 (6 bases). Germline lookup yields CDR1 SGHNT and CDR2 YENEEA. CDR3 length equals 14 residues. V was trimmed by 5 bases and J by 5 bases, leaving 13 bases between them. The CDR3, as DNA: TGTGCCAGCAGCGACCGGACAGAAGACAATGAGCAGTTCTTC. Residues: CASSDRTEDNEQFF.

The V and J genes are TRBV6-5 and TRBJ1-2, with D hard to call. The CDR3 length is 13 residues. Germline assignment: CDR1 MNHEY and CDR2 SVGAGI. Trimming took 9 bases from V and 7 from J, leaving 18 bases between them. CDR3 coding DNA: TGTGCCAGTTCCTCAGAGGGCCTGGGTGGCTACACCTTC. Its translation: CASSSEGLGGYTF.

The V and J genes are TRBV2 and TRBJ2-7; weak D call: TRBD2 (5 bases). The germline gives CDR1 SNHLY, CDR2 FYNNEI. V was trimmed by 1 base and J by 4 bases, leaving 14 bases between them. The CDR3 is made up of 15 amino acids. In nucleotides, the CDR3 is TGTGCCAGCAGTGAAGGTGGGAGTTCCAGGTACGAGCAGTACTTC. Encoded protein: CASSEGGSSRYEQYF.

The J gene is TRBJ2-2, the V gene TRBV24-1; 10 bases fit TRBD1. Trimming cost V 8 bases and J 7 bases; bases outside gene matches: 9. CDR1 is KGHDR, CDR2 SFDVKD, per germline. The CDR3 is 15 amino acids. The CDR3 DNA reads TGTGCCACCACCGCCGGGACAGGGGAGGTCGGGGAGCTGTTTTTT. Encoded protein: CATTAGTGEVGELFF.

This clone has a handful of counts. V usage is TRBV4-1 and J usage is TRBJ1-1; D perhaps matches TRBD1 (5 bases). The CDR3 runs to 14 residues. Trimming cost V 1 base and J 6 bases, with 12 bases left between them. The germline V gene has CDR1 MGHRA and CDR2 YSYEKL. In DNA, the CDR3 is TGCGCCAGCAGCCAAGCGCAGGGCTTCGCTGAAGCTTTCTTT. Translated: CASSQAQGFAEAFF.

The chain combines TRBV9 with TRBJ2-1; 9 nucleotides line up with TRBD1. The length of the CDR3 is 16 residues. Per the germline V gene, CDR1 is SGDLS and CDR2 is YYNGEE. V shed 3 bases, J shed 1 base, and the junction held 5 bases outside the gene matches. The CDR3 spells CASSARTGDSYNEQFF. The CDR3 nucleotides are TGTGCCAGCAGCGCGCGGACAGGGGATTCCTACAATGAGCAGTTCTTC.

This chain joins TRBV28 and TRBJ1-6, with 9 bases matching TRBD1. The CDR3 is made up of 14 amino acids. Germline V lookup: CDR1 MDHEN, CDR2 SYDVKM. V lost 3 bases to trimming and J lost 10 bases; unmatched junction nucleotides: 4. This CDR3 reads CASSLVDRGSPLHF. The CDR3 DNA reads as TGTGCCAGCAGTTTGGTGGACAGGGGATCACCCCTCCACTTT.

The rearrangement links TRBV4-1 to TRBJ2-3; TRBD2 aligns across 7 bases. V lost 4 bases, J lost 6 bases, and 7 bases stayed unmatched. Germline values: CDR1 MGHRA, CDR2 YSYEKL. The CDR3 is 14 residues long. The CDR3 region is CASSPTRGGDTQYF. In DNA, the CDR3 is TGCGCCAGCAGCCCCACCCGGGGAGGGGATACGCAGTATTTT.

The V and J genes are TRBV4-1 and TRBJ2-5, with 8 bases lining up with TRBD2. Germline V gene data show CDR1 as MGHRA and CDR2 as YSYEKL. The CDR3 sequence is 16 residues long. Germline trimming cut 0 bases from V and 3 bases from J; bases unmatched to any gene: 6. The CDR3 nucleotides are TGCGCCAGCAGCCAAGATCCCCCGGGACTAGAAGAGACCCAGTACTTC. Translated: CASSQDPPGLEETQYF.

J is TRBJ2-7 and V is TRBV5-4, with 9 bases aligning to TRBD1. With V trimmed by 5 bases and J by 0 bases, 3 bases remained unmatched. The CDR3 extends over 14 amino acids. Germline assignment: CDR1 SGHNT and CDR2 YYREEE (reference sequence). DNA for the CDR3: TGTGCCAGCAGACGGACAGGGGACTCCTACGAGCAGTACTTC. Its protein is CASRRTGDSYEQYF.

This rearrangement joins TRBV11-3 to TRBJ2-3; TRBD1 might be the D (6 bases). The CDR3 consists of 14 residues. The V end lost 5 bases, the J end lost 6 bases, and 15 bases lay between the germline ends. From germline, CDR1 is SGHNT and CDR2 YENEEA. This chain's CDR3 is CASSADPGVDTQYF. In DNA, the CDR3 is TGTGCCAGCAGCGCGGACCCAGGGGTCGATACGCAGTATTTT.

J is TRBJ1-5 and V is TRBV9; D possibly corresponds to TRBD1 (5 bases). Looked up from germline, CDR1 is SGDLS and CDR2 is YYNGEE. This CDR3 is built from 14 residues. V was cut by 0 bases and J by 4 bases, with 8 bases left in between. The CDR3 loop reads CASSVGRGNQPQHF. CDR3 DNA sequence: TGTGCCAGCAGCGTAGGGAGGGGTAATCAGCCCCAGCATTTT. Full variable domain (remainder filled in from reference TRBV9 and TRBJ1-5): DSGVTQTPKHLITATGQRVTLRCSPRSGDLSVYWYQQSLDQGLQFLIQYYNGEERAKGNILERFSAQQFPDLHSELNLSSLELGDSALYFCASSVGRGNQPQHFGDGTRLSIL.

V is TRBV27 and J is TRBJ2-7; a possible D gene is TRBD1 (5 bases). The CDR3 sequence is 15 residues long. Germline values: CDR1 MNHEY, CDR2 SMNVEV (reference sequence). The ends were cut back, 1 base at V and 3 bases at J, with 13 bases in the middle. CDR3 sequence (DNA): TGTGCCAGCAGTTTATTTGGGGCCTCCCACTACGAGCAGTACTTC. Amino acid sequence: CASSLFGASHYEQYF.

The chain uses TRBV5-1 and TRBJ1-2; 10 bases line up with TRBD1. Germline V gene data show CDR1 as SGHRS and CDR2 as YFSETQ. The CDR3 runs to 15 residues. With V trimmed by 3 bases and J by 8 bases, 10 bases remained unmatched. CDR3 amino acids: CASSWGQGLDGGYTF. The DNA for the CDR3 is TGCGCCAGCAGCTGGGGACAGGGGCTAGACGGAGGCTACACCTTC. Drawing the rest from reference TRBV5-1 and TRBJ1-2, the complete variable domain is KAGVTQTPRYLIKTRGQQVTLSCSPISGHRSVSWYQQTPGQGLQFLFEYFSETQRNKGNFPGRFSGRQFSNSRSEMNVSTLELGDSALYLCASSWGQGLDGGYTFGSGTRLTVV.

The chain combines TRBV27 with TRBJ2-1; the D gene is possibly TRBD2 (5 bases). The CDR3 totals 16 residues. Germline V lookup: CDR1 MNHEY, CDR2 SMNVEV (reference sequence). V was trimmed by 8 bases and J by 0 bases, leaving 17 bases between them. The CDR3 reads CASGPSDFRSYNEQFF. The CDR3, as DNA: TGTGCCAGCGGACCATCGGACTTCCGCTCCTACAATGAGCAGTTCTTC.

The chain is built from TRBV7-4 and TRBJ2-3; possibly TRBD2 for D (6 bases). The germline V gene has CDR1 SGHVT and CDR2 SQSDAQ. The CDR3 covers 23 residues. V dropped 0 bases and J dropped 2 bases, with 33 bases sitting between them. The CDR3 spells CASSLAKPTPGLLESGLTDTQYF. CDR3 nucleotide sequence: TGTGCCAGCAGCTTAGCTAAGCCGACACCGGGACTCCTCGAGAGCGGCCTCACAGATACGCAGTATTTT.

V and J are TRBV29-1 and TRBJ1-2; 11 positions agree with TRBD1. Per germline, CDR1 SQVTM and CDR2 ANQGSEA. The CDR3 contains 18 residues. The V and J ends lost 0 bases and 4 bases, in that order; junction bases with no gene match: 13. In DNA, the CDR3 is TGCAGCGTTGAAGACCTGGAGGACAGGGGGCGCGGGGGCTATGGCTACACCTTC. This codes for CSVEDLEDRGRGGYGYTF.

This chain links TRBV19 with TRBJ2-1; possible D gene TRBD2, 6 bases. Trimming left V 6 bases short and J 0 bases short, with 12 bases between. Germline V CDR1 and CDR2: LNHDA, SQIVND (reference sequence). CDR3 length: 15 residues. In DNA, the CDR3 is TGTGCCAGTAGATTTGGGAGGAGCTCCTACAATGAGCAGTTCTTC. As protein: CASRFGRSSYNEQFF.